Below, one TCR beta chain is given with its context. What it binds is not known. At one boundary the junction diverges from the germline segment, which might be a read error. The sample belongs to a study of blood T cells in healthy people across ages. Findings and caveats of the study: The fall in TCR beta diversity per million T cells was roughly linear with age. It was not known whether donors were CMV positive (a possible confounder of expanded clonotype changes). Long-lived donors had more naive CD4+ cells and higher diversity than aged donors.

A second roughly 7 to 11 cycle PCR used barcoded and J-beta primers. TCRdb itself ran the 5' RACE reads through MiXCR, one entry per CDR3 protein. The table includes 650,000 to 1,000,000 distinct CDR3 sequences, roughly 46% detected once. The CDR3 has 16 residues. Per the germline V gene, CDR1 is SGDLS and CDR2 is YYNGEE. The chain links TRBV9 to TRBJ2-3; 9 nucleotides align to TRBD2. The TCR originated in a man older than 75 in good health. The sample was blood. DNA of the CDR3: TGTACCAGCAGCGTGAGGCCTAGCGGGATGACAGATACGCAGTATTTT. Translation: CTSSVRPSGMTDTQYF.